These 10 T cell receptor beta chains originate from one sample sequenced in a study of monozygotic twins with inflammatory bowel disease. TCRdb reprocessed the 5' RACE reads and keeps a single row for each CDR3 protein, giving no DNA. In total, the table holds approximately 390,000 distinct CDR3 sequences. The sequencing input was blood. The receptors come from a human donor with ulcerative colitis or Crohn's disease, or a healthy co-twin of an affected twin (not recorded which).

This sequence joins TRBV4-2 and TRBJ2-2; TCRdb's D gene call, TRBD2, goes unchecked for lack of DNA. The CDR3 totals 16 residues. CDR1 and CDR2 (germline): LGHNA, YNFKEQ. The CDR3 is CASSQELAGLTGELFF.

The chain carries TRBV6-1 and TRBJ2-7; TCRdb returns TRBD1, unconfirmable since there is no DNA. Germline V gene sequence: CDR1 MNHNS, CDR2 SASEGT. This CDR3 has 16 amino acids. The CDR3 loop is CASSPPGQGTSYEQYF.

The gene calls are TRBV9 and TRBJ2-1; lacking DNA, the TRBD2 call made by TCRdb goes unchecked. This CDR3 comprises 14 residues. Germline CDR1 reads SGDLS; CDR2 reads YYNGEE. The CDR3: CASGKGPLYNEQFF.

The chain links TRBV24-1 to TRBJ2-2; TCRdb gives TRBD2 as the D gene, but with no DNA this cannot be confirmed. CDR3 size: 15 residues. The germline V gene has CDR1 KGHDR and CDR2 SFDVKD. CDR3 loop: CATSDSQRGTGELFF.

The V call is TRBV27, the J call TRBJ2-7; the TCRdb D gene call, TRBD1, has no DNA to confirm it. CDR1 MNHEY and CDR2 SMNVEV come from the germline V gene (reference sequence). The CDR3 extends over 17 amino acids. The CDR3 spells CASSPSRGQGATYEQYF.

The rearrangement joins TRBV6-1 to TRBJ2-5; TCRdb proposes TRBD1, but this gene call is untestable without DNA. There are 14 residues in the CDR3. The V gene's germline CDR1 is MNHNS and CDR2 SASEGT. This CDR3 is CASSRGQDQETQYF.

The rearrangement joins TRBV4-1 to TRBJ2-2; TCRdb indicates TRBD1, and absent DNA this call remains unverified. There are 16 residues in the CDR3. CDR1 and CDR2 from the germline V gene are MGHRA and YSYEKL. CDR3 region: CASSQGTGYNTGELFF.

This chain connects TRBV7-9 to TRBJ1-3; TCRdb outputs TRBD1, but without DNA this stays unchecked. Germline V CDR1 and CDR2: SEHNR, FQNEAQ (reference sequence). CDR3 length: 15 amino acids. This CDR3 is CASSFGGLGGNTIYF.

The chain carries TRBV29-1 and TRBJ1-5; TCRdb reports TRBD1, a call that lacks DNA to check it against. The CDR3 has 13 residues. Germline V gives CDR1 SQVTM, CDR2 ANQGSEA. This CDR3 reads CSVATQGYQPQHF.

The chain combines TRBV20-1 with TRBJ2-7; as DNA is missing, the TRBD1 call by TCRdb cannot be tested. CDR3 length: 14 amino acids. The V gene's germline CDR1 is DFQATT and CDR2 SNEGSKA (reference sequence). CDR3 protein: CSAGKSTGGLKQYF.